Listed here are 4 T cell receptor beta chains from one sample, sequenced in a study of technical replicates of blood from a handful of donors. The data were produced by immunoSEQ multiplex PCR, yet TCRdb's version contains in-frame clones alone and is incomplete. The data show about 74,000 clones, 89% seen once. The sequenced material came from T cells isolated from PBMCs. All receptors derive from a human donor in good health.

The table lists this clone with a few counts. The rearrangement uses TRBV10-3 and TRBJ2-2; D remains unclear. The germline V gene has CDR1 ENHRY and CDR2 SYGVKD. Trimming removed 0 bases from V and 5 bases from J, with 7 bases in between. The CDR3 has 14 amino acids. CDR3 DNA: TGTGCCATCAGTGAGTCTCCCACTACCGGGGAGCTGTTTTTT. Its protein product is CAISESPTTGELFF.

This chain joins TRBV19 and TRBJ2-1; tentatively, D is TRBD2 (6 bases). Deletions cut 1 base from V and 2 bases from J, with 12 bases between. Per the germline V gene, CDR1 is LNHDA and CDR2 is SQIVND (reference sequence). The CDR3 sequence is 16 residues long. CDR3 sequence: CASSIVPGATYNEQFF. CDR3 in DNA: TGTGCCAGTAGTATAGTGCCGGGAGCGACCTACAATGAGCAGTTCTTC. Looking up the rest from reference TRBV19 and TRBJ2-1 gives the full variable domain: DGGITQSPKYLFRKEGQNVTLSCEQNLNHDAMYWYRQDPGQGLRLIYYSQIVNDFQKGDIAEGYSVSREKKESFPLTVTSAQKNPTAFYLCASSIVPGATYNEQFFGPGTRLTVL.

This sequence joins TRBV6-1 and TRBJ1-1; TRBD1 matches 7 bases. The CDR3 length is 15 residues. V was clipped by 4 bases and J by 0 bases; unmatched bases: 5. Germline V CDR1 and CDR2: MNHNS, SASEGT. Here the CDR3 reads CASSARTGLNTEAFF. Written as DNA, the CDR3 is TGTGCCAGCAGTGCTCGGACAGGCTTGAACACTGAAGCTTTCTTT.

V usage is TRBV9 and J usage is TRBJ2-7; TRBD1 matches 9 bases. V trimming: 4 bases; J trimming: 4 bases; junction bases outside the gene matches: 12. Germline V lookup: CDR1 SGDLS, CDR2 YYNGEE. This CDR3 contains 16 residues. CDR3 loop: CASSPYSGTGSYEQYF. In nucleotides, the CDR3 is TGTGCCAGCAGCCCATACTCCGGGACAGGGTCTTACGAGCAGTACTTC.